This T cell receptor beta chain was captured by sequencing in a study of blood T cell repertoires in COVID-19. At the level of the study: The samples span acute and convalescent COVID-19 from the United States, Italy and Spain. PBMCs, B-cell-depleted T cells, or T cells were the source of the cDNA or gDNA that made up the material.

The CDR3 has 14 amino acids. Trimming removed 3 bases from V and 2 bases from J, with 12 bases in between. CDR1 SQVTM and CDR2 ANQGSEA come from the germline V gene. In the original workflow: Reference gene primers were amplified, and this amplification served to estimate nucleated cell counts. Sequencing used immunoSEQ multiplex PCR; TCRdb keeps in-frame clones, though not all of them. That table is the source of V, J and clone size, and D and trimming were worked out from the DNA. The sample holds more than 200,000 clones, 70% to 90% seen once. The Seattle patients, enrolled during active infection, were followed longitudinally.

The sequenced sample consisted of peripheral blood. The chain is built from TRBV29-1 and TRBJ2-3; D possibly corresponds to TRBD2 (5 bases). This TCR was recovered from a woman aged 60-75 years with COVID-19, enrolled during active disease. CDR3 residues: CSVDSARVTDTQYF. The CDR3 region has the DNA TGCAGCGTTGACTCTGCGAGGGTCACAGATACGCAGTATTTT.